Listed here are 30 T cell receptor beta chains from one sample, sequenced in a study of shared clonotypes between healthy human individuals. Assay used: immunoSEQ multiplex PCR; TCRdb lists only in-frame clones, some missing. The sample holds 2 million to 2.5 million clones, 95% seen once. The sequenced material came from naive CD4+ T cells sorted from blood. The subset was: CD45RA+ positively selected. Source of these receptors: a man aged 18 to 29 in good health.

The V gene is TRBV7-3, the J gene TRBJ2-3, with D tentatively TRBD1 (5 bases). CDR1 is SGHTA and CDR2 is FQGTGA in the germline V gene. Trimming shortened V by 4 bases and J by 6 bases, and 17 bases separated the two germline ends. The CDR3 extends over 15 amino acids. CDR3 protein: CASSWNLSPGDTQYF. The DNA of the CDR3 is TGTGCCAGCAGCTGGAACCTAAGTCCAGGGGATACGCAGTATTTT. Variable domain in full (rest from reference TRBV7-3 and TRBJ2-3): GAGVSQTPSNKVTEKGKYVELRCDPISGHTALYWYRQSLGQGPEFLIYFQGTGAADDSGLPNDRFFAVRPEGSVSTLKIQRTERGDSAVYLCASSWNLSPGDTQYFGPGTRLTVL.

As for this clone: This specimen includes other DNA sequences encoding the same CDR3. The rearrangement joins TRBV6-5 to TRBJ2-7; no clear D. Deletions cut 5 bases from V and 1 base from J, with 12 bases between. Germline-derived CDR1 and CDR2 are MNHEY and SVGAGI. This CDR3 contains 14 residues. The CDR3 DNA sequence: TGTGCCAGCAGTCCCAGGACGACATCCTACGAGCAGTACTTC. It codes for CASSPRTTSYEQYF.

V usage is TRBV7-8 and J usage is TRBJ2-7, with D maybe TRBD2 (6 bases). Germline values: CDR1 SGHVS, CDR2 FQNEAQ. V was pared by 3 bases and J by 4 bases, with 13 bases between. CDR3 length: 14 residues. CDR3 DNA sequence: TGTGCCAGCAGCTTTGCGGGAAATGGTTACGAGCAGTACTTC. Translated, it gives CASSFAGNGYEQYF.

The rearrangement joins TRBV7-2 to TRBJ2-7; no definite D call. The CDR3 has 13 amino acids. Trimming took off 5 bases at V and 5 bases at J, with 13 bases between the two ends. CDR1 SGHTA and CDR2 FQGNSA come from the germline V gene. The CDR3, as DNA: TGTGCCAGCAGCGCCCGCCCCGCCGACGAGCAGTACTTC. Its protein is CASSARPADEQYF.

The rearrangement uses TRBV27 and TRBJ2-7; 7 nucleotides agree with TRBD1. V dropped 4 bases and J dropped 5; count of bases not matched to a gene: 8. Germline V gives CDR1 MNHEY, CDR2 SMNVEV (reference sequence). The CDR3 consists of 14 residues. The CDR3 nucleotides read TGTGCCAGCAGTTCACAGGGGCACGTGAACGAGCAGTACTTC. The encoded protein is CASSSQGHVNEQYF.

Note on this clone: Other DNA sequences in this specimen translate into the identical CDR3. The CDR3 loop is CASSLGDLGEQFF. The CDR3 DNA is TGCGCCAGCAGCTTGGGCGACTTGGGTGAGCAGTTCTTC. The chain carries TRBV5-1 and TRBJ2-1; D ambiguous. This CDR3 comprises 13 residues. Deletions cut 0 bases from V and 9 bases from J, with 10 bases between. The germline CDR1 and CDR2 sequences are SGHRS and YFSETQ.

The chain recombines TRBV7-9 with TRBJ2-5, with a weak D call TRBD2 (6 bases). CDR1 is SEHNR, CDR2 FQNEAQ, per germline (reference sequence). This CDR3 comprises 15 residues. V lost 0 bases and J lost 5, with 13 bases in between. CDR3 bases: TGTGCCAGCAGCTTAGCGCTCGGGGGTGCGGAGACCCAGTACTTC. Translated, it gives CASSLALGGAETQYF.

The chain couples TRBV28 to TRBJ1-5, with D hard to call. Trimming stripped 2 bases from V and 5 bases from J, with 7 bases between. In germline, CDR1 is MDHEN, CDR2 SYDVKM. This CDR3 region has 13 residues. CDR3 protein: CASSLLTDQPQHF. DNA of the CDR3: TGTGCCAGCAGTTTACTCACCGATCAGCCCCAGCATTTT.

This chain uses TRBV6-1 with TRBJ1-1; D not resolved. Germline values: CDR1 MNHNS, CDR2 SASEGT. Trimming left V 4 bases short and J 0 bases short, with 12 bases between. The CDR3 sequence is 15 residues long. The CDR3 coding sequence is TGTGCCAGCAGTGCCCTGTTGGAAATGAACACTGAAGCTTTCTTT. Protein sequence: CASSALLEMNTEAFF.

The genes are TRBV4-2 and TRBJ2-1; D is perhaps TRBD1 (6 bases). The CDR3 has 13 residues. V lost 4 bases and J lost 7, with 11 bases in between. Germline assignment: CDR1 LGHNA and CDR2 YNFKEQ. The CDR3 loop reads CASSLQGGNEQFF. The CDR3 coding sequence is TGTGCCAGCAGCCTTCAAGGGGGAAATGAGCAGTTCTTC.

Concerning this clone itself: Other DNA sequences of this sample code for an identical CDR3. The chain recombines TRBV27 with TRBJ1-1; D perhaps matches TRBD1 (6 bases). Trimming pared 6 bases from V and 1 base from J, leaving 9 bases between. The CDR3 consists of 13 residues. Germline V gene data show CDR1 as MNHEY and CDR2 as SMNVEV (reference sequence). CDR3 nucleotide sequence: TGTGCCAGCAGGCTGGGACAGAACACTGAAGCTTTCTTT. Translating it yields CASRLGQNTEAFF.

CDR3: CASSESRGAEQYF. CDR3 bases: TGTGCCAGCAGTGAATCGAGGGGGGCCGAGCAGTACTTC. This chain links TRBV6-1 with TRBJ2-7, with D possibly being TRBD1 or TRBD2 (6 bases each). The CDR3 totals 13 residues. Germline V CDR1 and CDR2: MNHNS, SASEGT. Trimming took 2 bases from V and 6 from J, leaving 11 bases between them.

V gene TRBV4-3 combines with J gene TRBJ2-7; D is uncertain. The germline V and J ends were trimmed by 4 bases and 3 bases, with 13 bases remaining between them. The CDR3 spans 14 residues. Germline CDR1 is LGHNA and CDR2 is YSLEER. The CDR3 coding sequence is TGCGCCAGCAGCCCGACCGGGCAAAACTACGAGCAGTACTTC. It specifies CASSPTGQNYEQYF.

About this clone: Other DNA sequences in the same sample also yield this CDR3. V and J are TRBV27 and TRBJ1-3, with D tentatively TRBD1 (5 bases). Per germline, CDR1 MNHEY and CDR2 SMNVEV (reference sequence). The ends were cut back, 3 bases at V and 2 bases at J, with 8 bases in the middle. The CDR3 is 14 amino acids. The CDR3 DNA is TGTGCCAGCAGTTTGTCGGGGGCTGGAAACACCATATATTTT. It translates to CASSLSGAGNTIYF.

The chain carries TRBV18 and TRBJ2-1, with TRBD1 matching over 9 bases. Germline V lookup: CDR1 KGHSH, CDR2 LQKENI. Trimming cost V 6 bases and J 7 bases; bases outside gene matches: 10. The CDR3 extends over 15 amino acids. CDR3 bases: TGTGCCAGCTCCCCAAGACAGGGGGATTTAAATGAGCAGTTCTTC. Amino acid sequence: CASSPRQGDLNEQFF.

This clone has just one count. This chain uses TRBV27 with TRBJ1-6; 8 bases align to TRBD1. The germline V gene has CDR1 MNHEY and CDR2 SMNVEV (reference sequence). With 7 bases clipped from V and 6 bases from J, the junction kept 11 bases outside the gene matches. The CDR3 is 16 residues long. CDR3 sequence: CASTSRTGILNSPLHF. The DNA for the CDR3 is TGTGCCAGCACTTCCCGGACAGGGATTCTTAATTCACCCCTCCACTTT.

Written as DNA, the CDR3 is TGTGCCATCAGTGAGTCCCGACTAGCGGGAGAGGATGAGCAGTTCTTC. Its protein product is CAISESRLAGEDEQFF. V gene TRBV10-3 combines with J gene TRBJ2-1; 12 bases are shared with TRBD2. The CDR3 totals 16 residues. Per the germline V gene, CDR1 is ENHRY and CDR2 is SYGVKD. Unmatched junction bases numbered 5, after V lost 0 bases and J lost 8 bases.

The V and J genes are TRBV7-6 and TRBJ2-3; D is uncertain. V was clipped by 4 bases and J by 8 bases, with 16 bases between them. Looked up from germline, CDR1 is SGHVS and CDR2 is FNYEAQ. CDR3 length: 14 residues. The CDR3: CASSSPLLSITQYF. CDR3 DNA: TGTGCCAGCAGCTCCCCCTTATTGAGCATTACGCAGTATTTT.

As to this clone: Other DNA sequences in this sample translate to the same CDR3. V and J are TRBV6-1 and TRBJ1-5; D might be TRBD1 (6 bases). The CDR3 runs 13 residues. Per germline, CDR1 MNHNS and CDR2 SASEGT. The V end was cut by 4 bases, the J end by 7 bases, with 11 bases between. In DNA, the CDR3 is TGTGCCAGCAGTGGTACAGGGAAACAGCCCCAGCATTTT. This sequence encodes CASSGTGKQPQHF.

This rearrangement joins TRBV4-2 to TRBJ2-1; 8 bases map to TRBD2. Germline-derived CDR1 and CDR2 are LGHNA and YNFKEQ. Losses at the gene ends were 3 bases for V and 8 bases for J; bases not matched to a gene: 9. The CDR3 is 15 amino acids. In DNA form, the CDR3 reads TGTGCCAGCAGCCAGTCCGGGACTAGTCTCTATGAGCAGTTCTTC. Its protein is CASSQSGTSLYEQFF.

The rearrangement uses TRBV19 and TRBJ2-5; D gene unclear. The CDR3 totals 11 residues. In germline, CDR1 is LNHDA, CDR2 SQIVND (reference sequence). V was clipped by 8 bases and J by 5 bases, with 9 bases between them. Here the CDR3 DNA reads TGTGCCAGTGGCCGATGGGAGACCCAGTACTTC. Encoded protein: CASGRWETQYF.

The CDR3 DNA follows: TGTGCCAGCAGCCCGCCGACAGTAGCGACATACTATGGCTACACCTTC. It is translated as CASSPPTVATYYGYTF. The rearrangement uses TRBV7-9 and TRBJ1-2; perhaps TRBD1 as D (5 bases). Germline V gene sequence: CDR1 SEHNR, CDR2 FQNEAQ (reference sequence). Trimming took 5 bases from V and 3 from J, leaving 19 bases between them. The CDR3 contains 16 residues.

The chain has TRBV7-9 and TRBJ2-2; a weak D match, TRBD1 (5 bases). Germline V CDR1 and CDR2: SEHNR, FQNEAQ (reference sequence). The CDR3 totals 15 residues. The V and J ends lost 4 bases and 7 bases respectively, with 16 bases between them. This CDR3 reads CASSYLGRAYGELFF. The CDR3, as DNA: TGTGCCAGCAGCTATCTGGGCAGGGCGTACGGGGAGCTGTTTTTT.

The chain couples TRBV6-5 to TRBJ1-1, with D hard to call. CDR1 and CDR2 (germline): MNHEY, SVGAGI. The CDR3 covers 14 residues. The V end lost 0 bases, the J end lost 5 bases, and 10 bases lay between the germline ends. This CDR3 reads CASSYSRLRTEAFF. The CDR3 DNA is TGTGCCAGCAGTTACTCCAGGTTACGAACTGAAGCTTTCTTT.

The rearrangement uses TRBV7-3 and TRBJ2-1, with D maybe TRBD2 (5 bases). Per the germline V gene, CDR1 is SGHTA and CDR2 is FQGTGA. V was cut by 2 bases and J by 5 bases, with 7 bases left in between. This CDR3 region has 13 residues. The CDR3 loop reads CASSLSRDNEQFF. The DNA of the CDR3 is TGTGCCAGCAGCTTATCGAGGGACAATGAGCAGTTCTTC.

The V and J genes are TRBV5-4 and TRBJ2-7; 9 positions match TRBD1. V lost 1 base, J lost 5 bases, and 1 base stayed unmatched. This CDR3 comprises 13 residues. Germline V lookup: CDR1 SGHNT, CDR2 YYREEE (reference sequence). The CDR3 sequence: CASSLWDRDEQYF. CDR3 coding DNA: TGTGCCAGCAGCTTGTGGGACAGGGACGAGCAGTACTTC.

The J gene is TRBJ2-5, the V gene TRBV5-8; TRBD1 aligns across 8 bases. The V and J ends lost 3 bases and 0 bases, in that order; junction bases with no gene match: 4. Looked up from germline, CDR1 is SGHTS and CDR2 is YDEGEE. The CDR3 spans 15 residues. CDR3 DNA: TGTGCCAGCAGCTGGACAGGGCTGTACCAAGAGACCCAGTACTTC. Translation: CASSWTGLYQETQYF.

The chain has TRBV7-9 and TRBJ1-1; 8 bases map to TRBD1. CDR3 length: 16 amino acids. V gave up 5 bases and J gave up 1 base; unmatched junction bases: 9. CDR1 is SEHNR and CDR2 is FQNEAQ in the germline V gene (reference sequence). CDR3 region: CASSLGTGRPNTEAFF. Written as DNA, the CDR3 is TGTGCCAGCAGCCTGGGGACAGGTCGTCCGAACACTGAAGCTTTCTTT.

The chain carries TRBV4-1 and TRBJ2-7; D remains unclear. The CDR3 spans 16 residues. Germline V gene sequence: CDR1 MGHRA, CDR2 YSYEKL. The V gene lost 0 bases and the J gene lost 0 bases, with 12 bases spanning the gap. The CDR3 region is CASSQDSTKNSYEQYF. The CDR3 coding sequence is TGCGCCAGCAGCCAAGATTCTACTAAGAACTCCTACGAGCAGTACTTC.

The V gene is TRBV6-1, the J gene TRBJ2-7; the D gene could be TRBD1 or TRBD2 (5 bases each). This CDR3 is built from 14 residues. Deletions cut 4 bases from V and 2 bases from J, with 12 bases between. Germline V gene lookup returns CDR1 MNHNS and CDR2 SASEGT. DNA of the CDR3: TGTGCCAGCAGTGGGTGGGGACGGCCCTACGAGCAGTACTTC. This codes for CASSGWGRPYEQYF.